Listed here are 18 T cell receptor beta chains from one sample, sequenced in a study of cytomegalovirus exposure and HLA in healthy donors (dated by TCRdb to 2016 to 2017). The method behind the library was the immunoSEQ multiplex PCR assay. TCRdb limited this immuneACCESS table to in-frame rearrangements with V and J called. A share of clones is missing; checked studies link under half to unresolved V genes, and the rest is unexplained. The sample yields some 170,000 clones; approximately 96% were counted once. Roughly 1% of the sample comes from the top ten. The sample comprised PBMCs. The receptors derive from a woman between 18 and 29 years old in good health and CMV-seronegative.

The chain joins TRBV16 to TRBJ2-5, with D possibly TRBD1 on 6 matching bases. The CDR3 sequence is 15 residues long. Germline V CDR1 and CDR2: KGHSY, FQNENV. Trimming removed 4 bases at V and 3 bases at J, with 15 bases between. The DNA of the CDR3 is TGTGCCAGCAGCCGAGGAGGATCAGGGGAAGAGACCCAGTACTTC. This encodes CASSRGGSGEETQYF.

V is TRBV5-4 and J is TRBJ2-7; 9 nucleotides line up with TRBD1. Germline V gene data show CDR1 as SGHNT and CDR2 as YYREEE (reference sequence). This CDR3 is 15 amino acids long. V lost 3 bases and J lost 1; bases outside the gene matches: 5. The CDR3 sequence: CASSSPGQGSYEQYF. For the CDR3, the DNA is TGTGCCAGCAGCTCCCCGGGACAGGGATCCTACGAGCAGTACTTC. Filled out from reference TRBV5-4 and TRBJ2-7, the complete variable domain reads ETGVTQSPTHLIKTRGQQVTLRCSSQSGHNTVSWYQQALGQGPQFIFQYYREEENGRGNFPPRFSGLQFPNYSSELNVNALELDDSALYLCASSSPGQGSYEQYFGPGTRLTVT.

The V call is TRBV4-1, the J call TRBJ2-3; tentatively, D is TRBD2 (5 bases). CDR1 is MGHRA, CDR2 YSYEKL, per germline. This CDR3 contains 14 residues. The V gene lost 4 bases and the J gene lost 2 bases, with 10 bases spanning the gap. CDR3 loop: CASSPRTDTDTQYF. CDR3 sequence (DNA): TGCGCCAGCAGCCCTAGGACTGACACAGATACGCAGTATTTT.

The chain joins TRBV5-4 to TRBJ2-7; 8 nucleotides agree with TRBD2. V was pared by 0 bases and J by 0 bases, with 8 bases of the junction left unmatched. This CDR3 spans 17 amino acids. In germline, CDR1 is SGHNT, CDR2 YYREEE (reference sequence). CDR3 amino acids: CASSLGPSGGNSYEQYF. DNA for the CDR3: TGTGCCAGCAGCTTGGGGCCCAGCGGGGGAAACTCCTACGAGCAGTACTTC.

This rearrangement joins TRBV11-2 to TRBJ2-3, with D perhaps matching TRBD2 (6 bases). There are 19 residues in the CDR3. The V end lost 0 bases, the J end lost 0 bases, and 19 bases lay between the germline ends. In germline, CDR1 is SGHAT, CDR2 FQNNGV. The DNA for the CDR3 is TGTGCCAGCAGCTTAGAGATCCCTCCCACTAGCAGTAGCACAGATACGCAGTATTTT. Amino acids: CASSLEIPPTSSSTDTQYF.

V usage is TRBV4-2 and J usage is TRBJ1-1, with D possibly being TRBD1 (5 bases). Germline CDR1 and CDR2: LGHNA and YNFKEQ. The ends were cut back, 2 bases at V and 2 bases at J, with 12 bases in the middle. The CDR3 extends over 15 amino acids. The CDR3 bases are TGTGCCAGCAGCCAATCCGACAGACGTAACACTGAAGCTTTCTTT. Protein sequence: CASSQSDRRNTEAFF.

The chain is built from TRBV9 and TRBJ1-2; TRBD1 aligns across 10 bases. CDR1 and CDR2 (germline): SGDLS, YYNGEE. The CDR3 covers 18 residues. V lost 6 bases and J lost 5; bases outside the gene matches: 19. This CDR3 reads CASTNPHDRGRKGYGYTF. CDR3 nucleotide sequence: TGTGCCAGCACCAATCCCCACGACAGGGGGCGAAAAGGGTATGGCTACACCTTC.

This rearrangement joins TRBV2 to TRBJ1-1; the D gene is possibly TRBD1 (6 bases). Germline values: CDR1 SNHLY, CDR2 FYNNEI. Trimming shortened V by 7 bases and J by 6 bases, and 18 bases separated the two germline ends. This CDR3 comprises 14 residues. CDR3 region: CASIWERGYSEAFF. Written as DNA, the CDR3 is TGTGCCAGCATTTGGGAGAGGGGGTATTCTGAAGCTTTCTTT.

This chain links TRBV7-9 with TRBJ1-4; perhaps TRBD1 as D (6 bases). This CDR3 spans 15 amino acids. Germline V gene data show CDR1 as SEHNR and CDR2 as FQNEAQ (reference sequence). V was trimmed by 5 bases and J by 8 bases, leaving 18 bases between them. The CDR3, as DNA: TGTGCCAGCAGCGACCACAGGGACCCGGAGGAAAAACTGTTTTTT. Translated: CASSDHRDPEEKLFF.

The CDR3 spells CASSTYPRTSGEETQYF. DNA for the CDR3: TGTGCCAGTAGTACCTATCCTCGGACTAGCGGAGAAGAGACCCAGTACTTC. The V call is TRBV19, the J call TRBJ2-5, with 10 bases fitting TRBD2. CDR1 and CDR2 (germline): LNHDA, SQIVND (reference sequence). CDR3 length equals 17 residues. Trimming cost V 4 bases and J 3 bases; bases outside gene matches: 11.

CDR3 in amino acids: CASSRQVTYEQYF. As DNA, the CDR3 is TGTGCCAGCAGCCGACAGGTAACCTACGAGCAGTACTTC. The genes are TRBV4-2 and TRBJ2-7; D might be TRBD1 (6 bases). The germline V gene has CDR1 LGHNA and CDR2 YNFKEQ. There are 13 residues in the CDR3. V was trimmed by 4 bases and J by 2 bases, leaving 9 bases between them.

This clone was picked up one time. The CDR3, as DNA: TGTGCCAGCTCACCGGAGGGGATAGAGACCCAGTACTTC. Protein product: CASSPEGIETQYF. The rearrangement uses TRBV18 and TRBJ2-5; a weak D match, TRBD2 (6 bases). CDR3 length: 13 amino acids. Per germline, CDR1 KGHSH and CDR2 LQKENI. V lost 3 bases, J lost 4 bases, and 9 bases lay in between.

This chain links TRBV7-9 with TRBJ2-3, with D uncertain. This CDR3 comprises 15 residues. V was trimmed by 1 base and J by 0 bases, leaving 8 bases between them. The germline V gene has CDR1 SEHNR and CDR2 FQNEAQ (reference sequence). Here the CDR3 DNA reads TGTGCCAGCAGCTTAGTGAGACTGAGCACAGATACGCAGTATTTT. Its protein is CASSLVRLSTDTQYF.

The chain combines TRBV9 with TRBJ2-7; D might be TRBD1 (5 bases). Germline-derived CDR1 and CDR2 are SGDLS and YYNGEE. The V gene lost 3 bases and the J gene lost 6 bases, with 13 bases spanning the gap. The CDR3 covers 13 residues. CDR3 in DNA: TGTGCCAGCAGCGCCCACGGTCAGGGCGAGCAGTACTTC. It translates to CASSAHGQGEQYF.

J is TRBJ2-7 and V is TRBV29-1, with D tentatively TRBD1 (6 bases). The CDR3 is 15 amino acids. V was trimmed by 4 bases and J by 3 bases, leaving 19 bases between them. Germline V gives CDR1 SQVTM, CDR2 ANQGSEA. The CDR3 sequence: CSVGGHERGSYEQYF. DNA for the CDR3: TGCAGCGTTGGGGGGCATGAGCGTGGCAGCTACGAGCAGTACTTC.

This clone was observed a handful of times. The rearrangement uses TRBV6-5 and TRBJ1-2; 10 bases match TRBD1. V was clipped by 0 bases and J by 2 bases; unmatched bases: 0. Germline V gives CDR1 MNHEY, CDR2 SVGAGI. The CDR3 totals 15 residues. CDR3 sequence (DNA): TGTGCCAGCAGTTACTCGACAGGGGGCAACTATGGCTACACCTTC. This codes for CASSYSTGGNYGYTF.

The CDR3 sequence is CASNRPGQGGHEQYF. CDR3 DNA sequence: TGTGCCAGCAACCGACCGGGACAGGGTGGCCACGAGCAGTACTTC. The chain recombines TRBV2 with TRBJ2-7; 9 nucleotides agree with TRBD1. The germline V gene has CDR1 SNHLY and CDR2 FYNNEI. The V segment lost 7 bases and the J segment 5 bases; nucleotides outside the gene matches: 12. This CDR3 has 15 amino acids.

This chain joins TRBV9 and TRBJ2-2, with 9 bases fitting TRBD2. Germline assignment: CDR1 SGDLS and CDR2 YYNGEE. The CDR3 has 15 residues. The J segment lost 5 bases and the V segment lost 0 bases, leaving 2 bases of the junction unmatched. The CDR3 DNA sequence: TGTGCCAGCAGCGTAGCTGCGGGGGGGACCGGGGAGCTGTTTTTT. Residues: CASSVAAGGTGELFF.